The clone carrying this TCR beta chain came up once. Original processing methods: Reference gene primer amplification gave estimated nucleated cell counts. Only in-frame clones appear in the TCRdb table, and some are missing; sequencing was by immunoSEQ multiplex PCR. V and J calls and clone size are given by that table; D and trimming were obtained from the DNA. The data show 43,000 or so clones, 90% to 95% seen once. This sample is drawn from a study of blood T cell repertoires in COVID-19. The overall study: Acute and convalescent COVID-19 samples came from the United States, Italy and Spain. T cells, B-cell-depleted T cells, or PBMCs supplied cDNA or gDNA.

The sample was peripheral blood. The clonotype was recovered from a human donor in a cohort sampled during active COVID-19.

Written as DNA, the CDR3 is TGTGCCAGCAGCTTATATGGGGGGTCTACGAGTGAAGCTTTCTTT. Its translation: CASSLYGGSTSEAFF. The rearrangement links TRBV7-3 to TRBJ1-1; TRBD1 might be the D (5 bases). The length of the CDR3 is 15 residues. Germline CDR1 and CDR2: SGHTA and FQGTGA. Trimming pared 2 bases from V and 7 bases from J, leaving 17 bases between. Complete variable domain (other parts from reference TRBV7-3 and TRBJ1-1): GAGVSQTPSNKVTEKGKYVELRCDPISGHTALYWYRQSLGQGPEFLIYFQGTGAADDSGLPNDRFFAVRPEGSVSTLKIQRTERGDSAVYLCASSLYGGSTSEAFFGQGTRLTVV.